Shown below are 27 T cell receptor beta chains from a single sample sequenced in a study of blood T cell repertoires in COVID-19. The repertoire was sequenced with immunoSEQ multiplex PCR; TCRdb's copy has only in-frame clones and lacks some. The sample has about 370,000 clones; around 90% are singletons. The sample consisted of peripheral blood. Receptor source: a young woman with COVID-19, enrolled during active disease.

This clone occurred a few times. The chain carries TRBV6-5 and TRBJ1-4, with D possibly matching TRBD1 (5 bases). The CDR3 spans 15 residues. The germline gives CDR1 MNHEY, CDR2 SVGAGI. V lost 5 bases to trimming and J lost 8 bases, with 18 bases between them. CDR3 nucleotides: TGTGCCAGCAGTCTTCAGGGAAGTTTGTACGAAAAACTGTTTTTT. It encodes CASSLQGSLYEKLFF.

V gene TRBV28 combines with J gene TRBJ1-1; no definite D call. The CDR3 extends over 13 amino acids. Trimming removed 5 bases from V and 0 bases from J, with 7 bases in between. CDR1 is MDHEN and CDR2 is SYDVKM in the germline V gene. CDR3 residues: CASSPTMNTEAFF. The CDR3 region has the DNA TGTGCCAGCAGTCCTACCATGAACACTGAAGCTTTCTTT. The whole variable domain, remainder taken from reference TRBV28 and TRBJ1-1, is DVKVTQSSRYLVKRTGEKVFLECVQDMDHENMFWYRQDPGLGLRLIYFSYDVKMKEKGDIPEGYSVSREKKERFSLILESASTNQTSMYLCASSPTMNTEAFFGQGTRLTVV.

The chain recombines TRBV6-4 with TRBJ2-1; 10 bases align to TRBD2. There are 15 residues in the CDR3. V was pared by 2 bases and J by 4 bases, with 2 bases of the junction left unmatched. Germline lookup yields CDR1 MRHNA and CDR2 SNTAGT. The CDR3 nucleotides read TGTGCCAGCAGTGACATAGCGGGGGGTTACAATGAGCAGTTCTTC. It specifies CASSDIAGGYNEQFF.

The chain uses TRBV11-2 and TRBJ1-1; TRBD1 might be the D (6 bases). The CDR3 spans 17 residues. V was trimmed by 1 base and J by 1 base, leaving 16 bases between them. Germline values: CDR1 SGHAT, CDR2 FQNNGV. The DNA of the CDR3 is TGTGCCAGCAGCTTAGGCCGTTTGCAGGGGACGAACACTGAAGCTTTCTTT. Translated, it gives CASSLGRLQGTNTEAFF.

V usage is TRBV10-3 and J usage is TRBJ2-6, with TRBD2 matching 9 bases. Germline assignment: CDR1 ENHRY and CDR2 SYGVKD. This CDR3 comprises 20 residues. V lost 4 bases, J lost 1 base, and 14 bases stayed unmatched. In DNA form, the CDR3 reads TGTGCCATCAGTGCCCCGGGACTAGCTTTGGGGCCATCTGGGGCCAACGTCCTGACTTTC. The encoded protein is CAISAPGLALGPSGANVLTF.

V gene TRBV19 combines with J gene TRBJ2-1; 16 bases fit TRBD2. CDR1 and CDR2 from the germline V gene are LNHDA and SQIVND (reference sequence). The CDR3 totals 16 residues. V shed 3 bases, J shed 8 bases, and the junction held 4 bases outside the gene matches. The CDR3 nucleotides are TGTGCCAGTAGTATGGGACTAGCGGGAGGGTACGATGAGCAGTTCTTC. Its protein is CASSMGLAGGYDEQFF.

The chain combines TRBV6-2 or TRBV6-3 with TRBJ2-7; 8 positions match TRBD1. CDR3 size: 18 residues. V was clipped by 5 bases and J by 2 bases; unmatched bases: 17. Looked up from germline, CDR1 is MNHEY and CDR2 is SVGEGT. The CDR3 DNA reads TGTGCCAGCAGTAGCCCCCTTTTACAGGGGGAAGGGGCCTACGAGCAGTACGTC. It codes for CASSSPLLQGEGAYEQYV.

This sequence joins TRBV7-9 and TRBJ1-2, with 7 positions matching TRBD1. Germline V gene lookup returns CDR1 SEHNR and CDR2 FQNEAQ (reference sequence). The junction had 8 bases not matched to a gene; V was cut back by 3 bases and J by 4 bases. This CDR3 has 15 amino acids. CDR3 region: CASSFPDRLPYGYTF. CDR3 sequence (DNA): TGTGCCAGCAGCTTTCCGGACAGGCTTCCCTATGGCTACACCTTC.

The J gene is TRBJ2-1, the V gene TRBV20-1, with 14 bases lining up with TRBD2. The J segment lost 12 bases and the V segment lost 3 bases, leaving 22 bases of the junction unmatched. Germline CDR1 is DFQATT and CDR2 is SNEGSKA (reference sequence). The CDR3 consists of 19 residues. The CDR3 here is CSASLTSGGGHGMNKGQFF. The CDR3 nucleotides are TGCAGTGCTAGTCTGACTAGCGGGGGGGGCCATGGGATGAATAAGGGGCAGTTCTTC.

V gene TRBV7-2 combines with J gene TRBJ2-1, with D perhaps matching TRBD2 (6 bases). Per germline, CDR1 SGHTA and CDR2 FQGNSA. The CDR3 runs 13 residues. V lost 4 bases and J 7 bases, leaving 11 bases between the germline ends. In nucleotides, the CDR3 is TGTGCCAGCAGCTGGAGGGGTCGGAATGAGCAGTTCTTC. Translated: CASSWRGRNEQFF.

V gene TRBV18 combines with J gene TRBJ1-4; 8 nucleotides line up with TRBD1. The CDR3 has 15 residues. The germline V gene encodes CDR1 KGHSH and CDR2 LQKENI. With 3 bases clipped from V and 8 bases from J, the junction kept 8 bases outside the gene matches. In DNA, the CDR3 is TGTGCCAGCTCACCTCGCCAGGGGGCTCTGGAAAAACTGTTTTTT. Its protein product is CASSPRQGALEKLFF. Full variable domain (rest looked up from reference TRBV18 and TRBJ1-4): NAGVMQNPRHLVRRRGQEARLRCSPMKGHSHVYWYRQLPEEGLKFMVYLQKENIIDESGMPKERFSAEFPKEGPSILRIQQVVRGDSAAYFCASSPRQGALEKLFFGSGTQLSVL.

The CDR3 here is CASSPDSGANYGYTF. In DNA, the CDR3 is TGTGCCAGCTCACCAGACTCAGGGGCTAACTATGGCTACACCTTC. The rearrangement joins TRBV18 to TRBJ1-2; D might be TRBD1 (6 bases). V lost 2 bases and J lost 0, with 10 bases in between. Germline loops: CDR1 KGHSH, CDR2 LQKENI. The CDR3 runs to 15 residues. Full variable domain (rest looked up from reference TRBV18 and TRBJ1-2): NAGVMQNPRHLVRRRGQEARLRCSPMKGHSHVYWYRQLPEEGLKFMVYLQKENIIDESGMPKERFSAEFPKEGPSILRIQQVVRGDSAAYFCASSPDSGANYGYTFGSGTRLTVV.

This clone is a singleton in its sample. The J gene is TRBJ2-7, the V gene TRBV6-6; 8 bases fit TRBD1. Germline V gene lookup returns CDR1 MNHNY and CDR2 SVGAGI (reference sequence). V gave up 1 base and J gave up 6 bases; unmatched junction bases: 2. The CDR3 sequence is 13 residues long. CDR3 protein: CASSYLQGGEQYV. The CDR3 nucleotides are TGTGCCAGCAGTTACTTACAGGGGGGCGAGCAGTACGTC.

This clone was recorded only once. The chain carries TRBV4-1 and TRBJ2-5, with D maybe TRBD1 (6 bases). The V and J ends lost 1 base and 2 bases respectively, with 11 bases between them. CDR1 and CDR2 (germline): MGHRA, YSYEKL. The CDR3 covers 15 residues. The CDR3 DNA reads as TGCGCCAGCAGCCAAGGGAGAGGGGGACAAGAGACCCAGTACTTC. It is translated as CASSQGRGGQETQYF.

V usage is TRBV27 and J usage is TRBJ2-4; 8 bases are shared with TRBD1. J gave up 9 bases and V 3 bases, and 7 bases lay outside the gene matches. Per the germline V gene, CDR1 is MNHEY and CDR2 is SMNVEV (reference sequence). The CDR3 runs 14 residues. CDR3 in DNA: TGTGCCAGCAGTTTCAACAGGGGGAACGGCATTCAGTACTTC. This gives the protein CASSFNRGNGIQYF.

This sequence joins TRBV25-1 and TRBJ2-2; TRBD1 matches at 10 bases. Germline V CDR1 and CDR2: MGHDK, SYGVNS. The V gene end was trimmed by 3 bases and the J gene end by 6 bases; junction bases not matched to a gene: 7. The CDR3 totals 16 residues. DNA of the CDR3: TGTGCCAGCAGTGATTACGGGACAGGGGCCTCCGGGGAGCTGTTTTTT. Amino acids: CASSDYGTGASGELFF.

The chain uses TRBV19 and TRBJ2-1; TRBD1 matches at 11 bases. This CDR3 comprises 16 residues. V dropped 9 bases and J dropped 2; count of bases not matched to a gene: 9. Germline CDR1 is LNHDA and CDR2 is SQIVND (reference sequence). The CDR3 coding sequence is TGTGCCAGCCATTACGGGACAGGGGGACCCTACAATGAGCAGTTCTTC. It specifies CASHYGTGGPYNEQFF.

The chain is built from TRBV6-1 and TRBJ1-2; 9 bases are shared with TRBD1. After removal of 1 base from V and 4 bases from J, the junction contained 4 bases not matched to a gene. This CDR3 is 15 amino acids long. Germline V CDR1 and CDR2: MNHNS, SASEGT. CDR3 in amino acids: CASSEVADRGYGYTF. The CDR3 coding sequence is TGTGCCAGCAGTGAAGTGGCGGACAGGGGCTATGGCTACACCTTC.

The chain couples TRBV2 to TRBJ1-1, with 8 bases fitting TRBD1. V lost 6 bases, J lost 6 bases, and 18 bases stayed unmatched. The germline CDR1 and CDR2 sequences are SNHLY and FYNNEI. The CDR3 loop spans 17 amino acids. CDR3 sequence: CASRETPGTGEFAEAFF. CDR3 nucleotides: TGTGCCAGCAGGGAAACTCCCGGGACAGGAGAATTTGCTGAAGCTTTCTTT.

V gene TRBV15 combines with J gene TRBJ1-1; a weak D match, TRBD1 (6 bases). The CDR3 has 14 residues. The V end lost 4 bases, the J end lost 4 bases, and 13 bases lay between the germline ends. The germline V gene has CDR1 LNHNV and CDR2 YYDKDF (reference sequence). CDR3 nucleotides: TGTGCCACCAGCACTGAACAGGGTGGCACTGAAGCTTTCTTT. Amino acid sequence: CATSTEQGGTEAFF.

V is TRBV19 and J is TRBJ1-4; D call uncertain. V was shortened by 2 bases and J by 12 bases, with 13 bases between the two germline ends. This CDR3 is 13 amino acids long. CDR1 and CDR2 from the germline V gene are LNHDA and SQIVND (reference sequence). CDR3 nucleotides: TGTGCCAGTAGTATAACGGGAGCAAGGCAACTGTTTTTT. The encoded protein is CASSITGARQLFF.

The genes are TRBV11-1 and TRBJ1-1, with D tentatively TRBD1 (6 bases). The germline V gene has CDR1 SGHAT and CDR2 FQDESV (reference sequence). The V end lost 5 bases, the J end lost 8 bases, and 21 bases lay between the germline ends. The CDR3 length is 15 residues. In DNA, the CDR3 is TGTGCCAGCAGCCGAGTGGGGCAGGGGACGTTGGAAGCTTTCTTT. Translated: CASSRVGQGTLEAFF. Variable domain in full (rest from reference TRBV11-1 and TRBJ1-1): EAEVAQSPRYKITEKSQAVAFWCDPISGHATLYWYRQILGQGPELLVQFQDESVVDDSQLPKDRFSAERLKGVDSTLKIQPAELGDSAMYLCASSRVGQGTLEAFFGQGTRLTVV.

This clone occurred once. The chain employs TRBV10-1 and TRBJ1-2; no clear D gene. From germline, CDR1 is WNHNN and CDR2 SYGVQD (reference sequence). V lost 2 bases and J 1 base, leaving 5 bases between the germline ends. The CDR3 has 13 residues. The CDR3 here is CASSEAYNYGYTF. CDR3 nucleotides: TGCGCCAGCAGTGAGGCCTATAACTATGGCTACACCTTC.

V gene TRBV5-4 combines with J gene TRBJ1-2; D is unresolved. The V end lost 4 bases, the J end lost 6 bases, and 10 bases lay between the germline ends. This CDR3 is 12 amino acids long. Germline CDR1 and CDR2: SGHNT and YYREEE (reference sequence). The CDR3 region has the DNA TGTGCCAGCAGCGAGAATGAAGATGGCTACACCTTC. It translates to CASSENEDGYTF.

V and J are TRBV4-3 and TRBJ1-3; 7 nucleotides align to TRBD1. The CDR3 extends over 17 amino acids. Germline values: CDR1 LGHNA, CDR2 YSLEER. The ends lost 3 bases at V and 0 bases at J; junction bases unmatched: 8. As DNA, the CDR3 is TGCGCCAGCAGCCAGGGACGGACAGGCACCTCTGGAAACACCATATATTTT. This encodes CASSQGRTGTSGNTIYF.

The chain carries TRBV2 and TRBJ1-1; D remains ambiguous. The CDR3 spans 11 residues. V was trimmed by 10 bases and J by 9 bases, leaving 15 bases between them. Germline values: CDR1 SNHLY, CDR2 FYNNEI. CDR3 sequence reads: CATVGASKAFF. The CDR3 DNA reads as TGTGCCACCGTGGGAGCGTCTAAAGCTTTCTTT.

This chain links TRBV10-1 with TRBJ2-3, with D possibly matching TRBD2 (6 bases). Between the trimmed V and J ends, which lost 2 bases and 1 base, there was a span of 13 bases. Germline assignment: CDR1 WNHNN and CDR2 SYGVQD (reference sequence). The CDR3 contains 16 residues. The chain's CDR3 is CASSEGAGPGTDTQYF. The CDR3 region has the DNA TGCGCCAGCAGTGAGGGCGCGGGGCCTGGCACAGATACGCAGTATTTT.